This T cell receptor (beta chain) originates from a study of graft-versus-host responses after intestinal transplantation. This CDR3 is 15 amino acids long. Sequencing was performed with immunoSEQ multiplex PCR; in TCRdb, only in-frame clones are kept and a portion is missing. The table shows some 21,000 clones, with 55% to 70% occurring only once. Plating of some 200,000 CFSE-labeled responder cells was done together with some 200,000 irradiated, violet-dye-labeled stimulator cells. The sequence was obtained from a human patient who received an intestinal transplant. The chain is built from TRBV21-1 and TRBJ1-6; TRBD1 reflects the table's D call only, with no check against the DNA. TRBV21-1 is listed as a pseudogene. Sequencing used alloreactive CD4+ T cells from a mixed lymphocyte reaction culture, obtained before intestinal transplant. The sample's subset: CFSE-low proliferating T cells sorted from roughly six-day pre-transplant mixed lymphocyte reaction (GvH or HvG direction). Here the CDR3 reads CASRGQGACNSPLHF. The CDR3 nucleotides read TGTGCCAGCAGAGGACAGGGGGCTTGTAATTCACCCCTCCACTTT.